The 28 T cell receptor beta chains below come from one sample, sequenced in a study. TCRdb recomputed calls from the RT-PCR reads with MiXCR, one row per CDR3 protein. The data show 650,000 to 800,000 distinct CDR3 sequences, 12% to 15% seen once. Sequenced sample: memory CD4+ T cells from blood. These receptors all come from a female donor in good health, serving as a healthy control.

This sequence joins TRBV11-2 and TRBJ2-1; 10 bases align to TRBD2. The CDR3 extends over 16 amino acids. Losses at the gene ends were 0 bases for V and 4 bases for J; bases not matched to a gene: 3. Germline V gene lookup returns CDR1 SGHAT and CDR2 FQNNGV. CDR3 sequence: CASSLDSGGFYNEQFF. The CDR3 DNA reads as TGTGCCAGCAGCTTAGATAGCGGGGGGTTTTACAATGAGCAGTTCTTC. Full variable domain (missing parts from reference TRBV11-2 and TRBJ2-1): EAGVAQSPRYKIIEKRQSVAFWCNPISGHATLYWYQQILGQGPKLLIQFQNNGVVDDSQLPKDRFSAERLKGVDSTLKIQPAKLEDSAVYLCASSLDSGGFYNEQFFGPGTRLTVL.

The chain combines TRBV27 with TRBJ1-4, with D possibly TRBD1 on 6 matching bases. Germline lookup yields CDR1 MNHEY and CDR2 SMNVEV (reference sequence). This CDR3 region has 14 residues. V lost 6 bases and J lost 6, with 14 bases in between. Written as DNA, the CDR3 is TGTGCCAGCAGGACGACAGGACGGGATGAAAAACTGTTTTTT. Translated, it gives CASRTTGRDEKLFF.

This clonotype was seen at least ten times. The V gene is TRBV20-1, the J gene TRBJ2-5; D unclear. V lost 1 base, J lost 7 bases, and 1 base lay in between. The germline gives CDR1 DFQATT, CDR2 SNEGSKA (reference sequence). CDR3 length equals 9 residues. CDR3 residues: CSARGTQYF. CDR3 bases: TGCAGTGCTAGAGGGACCCAGTACTTC.

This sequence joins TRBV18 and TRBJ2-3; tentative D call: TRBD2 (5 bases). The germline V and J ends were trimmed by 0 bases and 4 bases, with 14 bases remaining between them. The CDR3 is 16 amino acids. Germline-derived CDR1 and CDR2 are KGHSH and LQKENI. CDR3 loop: CASSPPLLVTADTQYF. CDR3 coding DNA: TGTGCCAGCTCACCACCGTTACTAGTCACGGCAGATACGCAGTATTTT.

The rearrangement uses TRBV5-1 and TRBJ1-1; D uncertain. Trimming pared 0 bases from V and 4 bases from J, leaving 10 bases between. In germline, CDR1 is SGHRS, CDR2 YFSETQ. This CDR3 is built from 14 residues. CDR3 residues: CASSLAGMRTEAFF. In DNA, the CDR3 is TGCGCCAGCAGCTTGGCGGGAATGCGCACTGAAGCTTTCTTT.

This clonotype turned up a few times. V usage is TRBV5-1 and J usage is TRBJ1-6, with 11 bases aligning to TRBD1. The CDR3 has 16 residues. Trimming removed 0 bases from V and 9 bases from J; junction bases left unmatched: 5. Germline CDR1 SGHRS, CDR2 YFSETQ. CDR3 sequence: CASSLDSGTGGSPLHF. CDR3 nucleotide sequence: TGCGCCAGCAGCTTGGACTCCGGGACAGGGGGTTCACCCCTCCACTTT.

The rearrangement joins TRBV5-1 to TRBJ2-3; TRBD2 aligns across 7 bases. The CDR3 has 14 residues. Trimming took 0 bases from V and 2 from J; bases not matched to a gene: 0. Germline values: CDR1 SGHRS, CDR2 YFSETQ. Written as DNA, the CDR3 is TGCGCCAGCAGCTTGGGGGACTACACAGATACGCAGTATTTT. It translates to CASSLGDYTDTQYF.

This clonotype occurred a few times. The CDR3 bases are TGCGCCAGCAGCCCCCTGGACCTTAACTACGAGCAGTACTTC. This codes for CASSPLDLNYEQYF. The rearrangement uses TRBV5-1 and TRBJ2-7; no firm D call. Per germline, CDR1 SGHRS and CDR2 YFSETQ. Deletions cut 4 bases from V and 3 bases from J, with 14 bases between. The CDR3 loop spans 14 amino acids.

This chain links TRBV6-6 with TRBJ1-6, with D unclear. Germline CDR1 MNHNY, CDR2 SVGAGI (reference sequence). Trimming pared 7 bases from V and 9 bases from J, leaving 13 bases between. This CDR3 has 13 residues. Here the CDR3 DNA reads TGTGCCAGCACCCTACAAGGTGGTTCACCCCTCCACTTT. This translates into CASTLQGGSPLHF.

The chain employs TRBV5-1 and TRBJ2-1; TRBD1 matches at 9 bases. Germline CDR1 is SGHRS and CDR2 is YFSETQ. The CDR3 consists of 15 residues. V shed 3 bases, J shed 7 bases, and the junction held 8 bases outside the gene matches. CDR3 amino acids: CASSSHTGGPNEQFF. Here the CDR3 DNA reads TGCGCCAGCAGCTCACATACAGGGGGCCCAAATGAGCAGTTCTTC.

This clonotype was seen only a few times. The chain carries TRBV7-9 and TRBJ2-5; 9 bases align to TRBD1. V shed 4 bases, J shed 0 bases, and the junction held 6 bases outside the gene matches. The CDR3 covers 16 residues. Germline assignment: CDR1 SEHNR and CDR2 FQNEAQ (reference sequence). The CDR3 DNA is TGTGCCAGCAGCTCCGGACAGGGGAAGTACCAAGAGACCCAGTACTTC. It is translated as CASSSGQGKYQETQYF.

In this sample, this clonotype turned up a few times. The CDR3 is CASSPLDRDDGAFF. DNA of the CDR3: TGCGCCAGCAGCCCATTGGACAGGGACGATGGAGCTTTCTTT. V is TRBV5-1 and J is TRBJ1-1; 8 nucleotides match TRBD1. Germline V lookup: CDR1 SGHRS, CDR2 YFSETQ. V lost 4 bases, J lost 10 bases, and 12 bases stayed unmatched. The CDR3 length is 14 residues. Combining the CDR3 with reference TRBV5-1 and TRBJ1-1 gives the whole variable domain KAGVTQTPRYLIKTRGQQVTLSCSPISGHRSVSWYQQTPGQGLQFLFEYFSETQRNKGNFPGRFSGRQFSNSRSEMNVSTLELGDSALYLCASSPLDRDDGAFFGQGTRLTVV.

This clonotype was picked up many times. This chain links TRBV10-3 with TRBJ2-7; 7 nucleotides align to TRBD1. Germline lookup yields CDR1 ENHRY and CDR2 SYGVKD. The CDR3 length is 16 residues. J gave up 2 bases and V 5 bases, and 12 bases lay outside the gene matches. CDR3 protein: CAISKDGRQGPYEQYF. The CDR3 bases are TGTGCCATCAGTAAAGATGGTAGACAGGGTCCCTACGAGCAGTACTTC.

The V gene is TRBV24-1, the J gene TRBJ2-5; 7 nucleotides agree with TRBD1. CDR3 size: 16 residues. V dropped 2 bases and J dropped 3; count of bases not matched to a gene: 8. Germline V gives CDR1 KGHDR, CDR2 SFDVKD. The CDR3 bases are TGTGCCACCAGTGATTGGGGACAGCAGGACAAAGAGACCCAGTACTTC. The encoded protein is CATSDWGQQDKETQYF.

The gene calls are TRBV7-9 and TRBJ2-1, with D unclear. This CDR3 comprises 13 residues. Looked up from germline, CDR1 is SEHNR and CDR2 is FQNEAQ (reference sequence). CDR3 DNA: TGTGCTGGTGCCCTGAGCTCCTACAATGAGCAGTTCTTC. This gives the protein CAGALSSYNEQFF.

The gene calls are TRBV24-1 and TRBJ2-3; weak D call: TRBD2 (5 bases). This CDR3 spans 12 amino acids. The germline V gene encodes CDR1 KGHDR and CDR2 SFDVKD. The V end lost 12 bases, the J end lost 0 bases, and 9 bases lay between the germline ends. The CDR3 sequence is CAASGSTDTQYF. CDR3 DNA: TGTGCCGCTTCGGGAAGCACAGATACGCAGTATTTT.

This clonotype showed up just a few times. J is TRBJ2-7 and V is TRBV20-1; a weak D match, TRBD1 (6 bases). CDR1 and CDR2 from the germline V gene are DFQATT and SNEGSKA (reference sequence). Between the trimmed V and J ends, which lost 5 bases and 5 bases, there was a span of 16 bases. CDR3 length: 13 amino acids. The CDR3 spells CSAGETGIDEQYF. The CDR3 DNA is TGCAGTGCTGGGGAGACAGGAATTGACGAGCAGTACTTC.

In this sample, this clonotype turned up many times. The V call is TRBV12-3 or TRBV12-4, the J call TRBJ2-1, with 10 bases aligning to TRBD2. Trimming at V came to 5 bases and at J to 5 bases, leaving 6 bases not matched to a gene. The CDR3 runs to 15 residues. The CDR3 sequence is CASSPLAGANNEQFF. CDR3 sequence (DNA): TGTGCCAGCAGTCCCCTAGCGGGAGCTAACAATGAGCAGTTCTTC.

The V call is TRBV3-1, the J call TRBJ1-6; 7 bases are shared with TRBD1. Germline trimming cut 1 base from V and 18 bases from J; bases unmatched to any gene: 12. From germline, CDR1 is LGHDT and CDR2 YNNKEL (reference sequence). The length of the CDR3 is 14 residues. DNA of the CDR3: TGTGCCAGCAGCCAAGGTGTGCTTACAGGGGAGCCCCACTTT. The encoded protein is CASSQGVLTGEPHF.

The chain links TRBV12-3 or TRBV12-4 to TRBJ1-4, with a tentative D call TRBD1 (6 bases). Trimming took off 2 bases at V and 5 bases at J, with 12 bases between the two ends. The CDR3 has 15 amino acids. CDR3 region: CASSLFGDTNEKLFF. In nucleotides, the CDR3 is TGTGCCAGCAGTTTATTCGGGGACACGAATGAAAAACTGTTTTTT.

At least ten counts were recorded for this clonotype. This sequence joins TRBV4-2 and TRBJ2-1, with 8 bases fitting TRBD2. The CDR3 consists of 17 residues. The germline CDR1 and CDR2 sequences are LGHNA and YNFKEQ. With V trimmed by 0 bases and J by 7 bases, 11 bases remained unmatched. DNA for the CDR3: TGTGCCAGCAGCCAAGACGATAGCGGGAAAGCGGGGAATGAGCAGTTCTTC. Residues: CASSQDDSGKAGNEQFF.

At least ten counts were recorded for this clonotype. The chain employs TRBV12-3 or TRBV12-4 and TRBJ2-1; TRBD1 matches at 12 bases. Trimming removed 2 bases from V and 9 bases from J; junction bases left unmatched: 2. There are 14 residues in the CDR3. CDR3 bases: TGTGCCAGCAGTTTATGGGACAGGGGGCTTGAGCAGTTCTTC. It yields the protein CASSLWDRGLEQFF.

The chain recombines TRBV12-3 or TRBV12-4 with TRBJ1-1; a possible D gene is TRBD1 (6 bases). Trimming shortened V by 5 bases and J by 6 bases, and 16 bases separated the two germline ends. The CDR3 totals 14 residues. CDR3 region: CASSIRGQIAEAFF. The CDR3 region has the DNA TGTGCCAGCAGTATCAGGGGCCAAATCGCTGAAGCTTTCTTT.

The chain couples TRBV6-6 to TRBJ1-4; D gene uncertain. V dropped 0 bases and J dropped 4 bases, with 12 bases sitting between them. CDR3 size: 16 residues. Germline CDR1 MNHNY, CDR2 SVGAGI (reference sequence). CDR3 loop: CASSYSRGSYNEKLFF. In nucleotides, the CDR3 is TGTGCCAGCAGTTACTCGAGAGGGTCGTATAATGAAAAACTGTTTTTT.

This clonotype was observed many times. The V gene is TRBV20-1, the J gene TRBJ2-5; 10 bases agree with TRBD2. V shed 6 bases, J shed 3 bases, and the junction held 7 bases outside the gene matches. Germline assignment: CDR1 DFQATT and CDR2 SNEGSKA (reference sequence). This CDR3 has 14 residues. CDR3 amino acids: CSAQRTSGEETQYF. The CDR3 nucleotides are TGCAGTGCCCAGAGGACTAGCGGAGAAGAGACCCAGTACTTC.

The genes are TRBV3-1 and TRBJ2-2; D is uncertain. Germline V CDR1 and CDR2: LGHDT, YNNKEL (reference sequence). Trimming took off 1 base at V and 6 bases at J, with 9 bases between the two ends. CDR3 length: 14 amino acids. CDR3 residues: CASSQVARPGELFF. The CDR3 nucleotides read TGTGCCAGCAGCCAAGTGGCGCGGCCCGGGGAGCTGTTTTTT.

The CDR3 loop reads CASSYRQGLFSPLHF. CDR3 in DNA: TGTGCCAGCAGTTATCGACAGGGGTTGTTCTCACCCCTCCACTTT. This sequence joins TRBV6-2 or TRBV6-3 and TRBJ1-6; 8 bases agree with TRBD1. The CDR3 sequence is 15 residues long. Germline V gene lookup returns CDR1 MNHEY and CDR2 SVGEGT. Trimming at V came to 3 bases and at J to 10 bases, leaving 8 bases not matched to a gene.

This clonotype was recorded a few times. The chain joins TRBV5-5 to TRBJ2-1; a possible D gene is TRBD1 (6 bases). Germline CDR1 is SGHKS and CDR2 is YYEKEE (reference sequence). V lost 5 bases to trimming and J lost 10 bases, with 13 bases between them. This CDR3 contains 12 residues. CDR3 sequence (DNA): TGTGCCAGCAGATCTACAGGGATAGAGCAGTTCTTC. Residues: CASRSTGIEQFF.